Described below is a single T cell receptor beta chain sequence and its context. The antigen remains unidentified. At one end, the junction sequence differs from germline, possibly due to a read error. CDR1 is MNHNY and CDR2 is SVGAGI in the germline V gene (reference sequence). The CDR3 totals 12 residues. The sample belongs to a study of T-cell reconstitution after alpha-beta-depleted transplantation in children. Study-level points and caveats: The authors attributed T-cell counts and diversity one year after transplant mostly to newly produced T cells. Reported findings indicate that, about two months after transplant, alpha-beta T cells came from several hundred expanded clones, which were derived from non-depleted graft cells.

A library of TCRbeta sequences, prepared with unique molecular identifiers, was generated. One entry per CDR3 protein, called by TCRdb with MiXCR from the PCR reads. There are some 81,000 distinct CDR3 sequences in the sample; 13% to 15% occur only once, and around a quarter lies in the top ten. The source was PBMCs, mostly from graft donor cells, collected 180 days after TCRalphabeta/CD19-depleted stem cell transplant. This chain connects TRBV6-6 to TRBJ1-2; TRBD1 agrees at 7 bases. The receptor's source is a male patient aged 2-15 years who had a stem cell transplant for acute lymphoblastic leukemia, so the T cells may come from the graft donor. The CDR3 coding sequence is TGTGCCAGCAGTTACGTGGGAGGGGGCTGCACCTTC. Its protein is CASSYVGGGCTF.